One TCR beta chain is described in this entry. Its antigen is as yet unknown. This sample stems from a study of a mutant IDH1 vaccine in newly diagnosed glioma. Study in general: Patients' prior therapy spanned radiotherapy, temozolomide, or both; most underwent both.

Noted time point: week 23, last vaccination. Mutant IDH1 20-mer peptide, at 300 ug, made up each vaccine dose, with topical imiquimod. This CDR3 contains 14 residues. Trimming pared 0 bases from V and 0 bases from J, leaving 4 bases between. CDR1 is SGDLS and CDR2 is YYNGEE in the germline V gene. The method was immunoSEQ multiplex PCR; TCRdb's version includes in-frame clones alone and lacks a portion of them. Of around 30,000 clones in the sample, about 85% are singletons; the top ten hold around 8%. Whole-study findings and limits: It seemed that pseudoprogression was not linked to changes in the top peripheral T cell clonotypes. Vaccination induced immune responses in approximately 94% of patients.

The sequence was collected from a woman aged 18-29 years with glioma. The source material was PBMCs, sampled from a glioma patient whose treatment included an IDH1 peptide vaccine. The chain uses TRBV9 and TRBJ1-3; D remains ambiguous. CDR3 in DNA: TGTGCCAGCAGCGTAGACAGCTCTGGAAACACCATATATTTT. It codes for CASSVDSSGNTIYF.